Below are 25 T cell receptor beta chains sequenced from a single sample in a study of shared clonotypes between healthy human individuals. The assay was immunoSEQ multiplex PCR, and TCRdb's table has in-frame clones only and misses some. The sample shows roughly 2 million clones, roughly 94% of them seen only once. The material sequenced was naive CD4+ T cells sorted from blood. The subset here: CD45RA+ positively selected. Source of these receptors: a man aged 18-30 years in good health.

This clone appeared a single time. The chain joins TRBV6-5 to TRBJ1-3, with 8 bases fitting TRBD1. Germline assignment: CDR1 MNHEY and CDR2 SVGAGI. With 6 bases clipped from V and 6 bases from J, the junction kept 10 bases outside the gene matches. This CDR3 contains 15 residues. CDR3 coding DNA: TGTGCCAGCAGGCAGGGGGCAACGGGTGAAAACACCATATATTTT. It translates to CASRQGATGENTIYF.

The J gene is TRBJ1-2, the V gene TRBV4-1; D is uncertain. V shed 1 base and J shed 0 bases, with 9 bases lying between them. The length of the CDR3 is 15 residues. From germline, CDR1 is MGHRA and CDR2 YSYEKL. Written as DNA, the CDR3 is TGCGCCAGCAGCCAAGCGGCAGAAGCTAACTATGGCTACACCTTC. This gives the protein CASSQAAEANYGYTF.

The rearrangement joins TRBV2 to TRBJ2-7; TRBD2 aligns across 7 bases. This CDR3 spans 16 amino acids. V shed 4 bases, J shed 0 bases, and the junction held 9 bases outside the gene matches. CDR1 and CDR2 from the germline V gene are SNHLY and FYNNEI. CDR3 nucleotides: TGTGCCAGCAGTGTGGTTGGGCGGGGGAACTCCTACGAGCAGTACTTC. Translated: CASSVVGRGNSYEQYF.

CDR3 sequence (DNA): TGTGCCAGCAGCTTGGACACTTTGTTCTATGGCTACACCTTC. Its translation is CASSLDTLFYGYTF. This chain connects TRBV7-9 to TRBJ1-2; possibly TRBD1 for D (5 bases). Germline CDR1 and CDR2: SEHNR and FQNEAQ (reference sequence). V was shortened by 3 bases and J by 4 bases, with 12 bases between the two germline ends. CDR3 size: 14 residues.

This chain connects TRBV10-3 to TRBJ1-6; D is unresolved. V lost 6 bases, J lost 8 bases, and 11 bases lay in between. This CDR3 comprises 13 residues. Looked up from germline, CDR1 is ENHRY and CDR2 is SYGVKD. CDR3 region: CAIRREMDSPLHF. The DNA for the CDR3 is TGTGCCATCAGACGGGAGATGGATTCACCCCTCCACTTT.

Only one count was recorded for this clone. The chain recombines TRBV5-4 with TRBJ1-2; D is possibly TRBD1 (5 bases). V was cut by 10 bases and J by 8 bases, with 18 bases left in between. Germline CDR1 reads SGHNT; CDR2 reads YYREEE (reference sequence). CDR3 size: 12 residues. The CDR3 sequence: CASSRPGEGYTF. The CDR3 nucleotides read TGTGCCTCCTCCCGACCGGGGGAGGGCTACACCTTC.

The J gene is TRBJ2-6, the V gene TRBV5-4; D is uncertain. V was clipped by 1 base and J by 0 bases, with 5 bases between them. CDR3 length equals 15 residues. Germline V CDR1 and CDR2: SGHNT, YYREEE (reference sequence). The DNA for the CDR3 is TGTGCCAGCAGCTTGTTCAGCTCTGGGGCCAACGTCCTGACTTTC. The encoded protein is CASSLFSSGANVLTF.

The V call is TRBV5-4, the J call TRBJ1-4; D gene ambiguous. The CDR3 is 15 amino acids. From germline, CDR1 is SGHNT and CDR2 YYREEE (reference sequence). V lost 0 bases and J 7 bases, leaving 13 bases between the germline ends. The CDR3 nucleotides are TGTGCCAGCAGCTTGGGCTCCCAAGTGGGTGAAAAACTGTTTTTT. It yields the protein CASSLGSQVGEKLFF.

A single count supports this clone. The rearrangement joins TRBV28 to TRBJ1-4; D call uncertain. The CDR3 extends over 13 amino acids. CDR1 and CDR2 from the germline V gene are MDHEN and SYDVKM. V lost 8 bases, J lost 3 bases, and 10 bases lay in between. In nucleotides, the CDR3 is TGTGCCAGCGGCGTCGGGGCTAATGAAAAACTGTTTTTT. It encodes CASGVGANEKLFF. The variable domain in full, with the rest retrieved from reference TRBV28 and TRBJ1-4, is DVKVTQSSRYLVKRTGEKVFLECVQDMDHENMFWYRQDPGLGLRLIYFSYDVKMKEKGDIPEGYSVSREKKERFSLILESASTNQTSMYLCASGVGANEKLFFGSGTQLSVL.

The chain links TRBV4-3 to TRBJ2-6; 10 nucleotides line up with TRBD1. Germline V gene data show CDR1 as LGHNA and CDR2 as YSLEER. This CDR3 is 16 amino acids long. V trimming: 4 bases; J trimming: 2 bases; junction bases outside the gene matches: 2. The CDR3 DNA is TGCGCCAGCAGCCCGACAGGGGGCGCTGGGGCCAACGTCCTGACTTTC. As protein: CASSPTGGAGANVLTF.

V is TRBV28 and J is TRBJ1-5; D call uncertain. The V and J ends lost 6 bases and 12 bases respectively, with 12 bases between them. The CDR3 has 11 residues. CDR1 and CDR2 (germline): MDHEN, SYDVKM. The DNA for the CDR3 is TGTGCCAGCAGATACGACGCGGTCCAGCATTTT. Protein sequence: CASRYDAVQHF.

This rearrangement joins TRBV9 to TRBJ2-1, with 8 bases lining up with TRBD1. Germline V lookup: CDR1 SGDLS, CDR2 YYNGEE. The CDR3 loop spans 15 amino acids. Trimming cost V 4 bases and J 4 bases; bases outside gene matches: 7. CDR3: CASSPDRGNYNEQFF. The CDR3 bases are TGTGCCAGCAGCCCAGACAGGGGTAATTACAATGAGCAGTTCTTC.

This clone was seen a handful of times. V usage is TRBV18 and J usage is TRBJ1-5; no reliable D call. Trimming removed 5 bases at V and 7 bases at J, with 21 bases between. From germline, CDR1 is KGHSH and CDR2 LQKENI. There are 16 residues in the CDR3. The CDR3, as DNA: TGTGCCAGCTCAGCTGCCGGGCCAAGGATGGGGCAGCCCCAGCATTTT. Translating it yields CASSAAGPRMGQPQHF.

V gene TRBV5-4 combines with J gene TRBJ2-2; the D is unclear. CDR1 and CDR2 from the germline V gene are SGHNT and YYREEE (reference sequence). V was pared by 4 bases and J by 0 bases, with 13 bases between. The CDR3 sequence is 16 residues long. In DNA, the CDR3 is TGTGCCAGCAGCAAATTAGGGTCTACGAACACCGGGGAGCTGTTTTTT. Translation gives CASSKLGSTNTGELFF.

The chain links TRBV5-4 to TRBJ2-7; D is uncertain. Germline V gives CDR1 SGHNT, CDR2 YYREEE (reference sequence). The CDR3 has 14 amino acids. Trimming took 0 bases from V and 4 from J, leaving 11 bases between them. The CDR3 DNA follows: TGTGCCAGCAGCTTGGAACTGAGTGGTTACGAGCAGTACTTC. Protein product: CASSLELSGYEQYF.

As to this clone: The sample has other DNA sequences that encode this CDR3 too. The chain couples TRBV5-1 to TRBJ1-1, with 7 bases aligning to TRBD1. The CDR3 is 11 residues long. Germline values: CDR1 SGHRS, CDR2 YFSETQ. With V trimmed by 4 bases and J by 8 bases, 2 bases remained unmatched. CDR3: CASSLQGEAFF. In DNA, the CDR3 is TGCGCCAGCAGCCTACAGGGGGAAGCTTTCTTT.

The V gene is TRBV7-9, the J gene TRBJ2-2, with TRBD2 as a possible D gene (5 bases). The V and J ends lost 3 bases and 4 bases respectively, with 21 bases between them. Germline CDR1 reads SEHNR; CDR2 reads FQNEAQ (reference sequence). The CDR3 is made up of 18 amino acids. The CDR3 DNA reads as TGTGCCAGCAGCTTGCGGTTACCCGCGAGGGCGATCACCGGGGAGCTGTTTTTT. Its protein is CASSLRLPARAITGELFF. The entire variable domain, with the rest obtained from reference TRBV7-9 and TRBJ2-2, is as follows: DTGVSQNPRHKITKRGQNVTFRCDPISEHNRLYWYRQTLGQGPEFLTYFQNEAQLEKSRLLSDRFSAERPKGSFSTLEIQRTEQGDSAMYLCASSLRLPARAITGELFFGEGSRLTVL.

This clone was seen only a few times. Other DNA sequences in the sample encode the same CDR3. V and J are TRBV7-9 and TRBJ1-2, with D unresolved. With 8 bases removed from V and 0 bases from J, the gap between germline ends came to 10 bases. CDR1 and CDR2 from the germline V gene are SEHNR and FQNEAQ (reference sequence). This CDR3 spans 13 amino acids. In DNA form, the CDR3 reads TGTGCCAGCTCCTTAGGCGCTAACTATGGCTACACCTTC. It encodes CASSLGANYGYTF.

This chain links TRBV29-1 with TRBJ1-5; TRBD1 might be the D (5 bases). The CDR3 spans 13 residues. V gave up 4 bases and J gave up 7 bases, with 14 bases separating them. Germline-derived CDR1 and CDR2 are SQVTM and ANQGSEA. DNA of the CDR3: TGCAGCGTTGGGCTGGGGGTAGGACAGCCCCAGCATTTT. Its translation: CSVGLGVGQPQHF.

This clone appeared once. The chain joins TRBV6-4 to TRBJ2-7; the D is unclear. Trimming cost V 7 bases and J 0 bases, with 16 bases left between them. This CDR3 contains 15 residues. Germline-derived CDR1 and CDR2 are MRHNA and SNTAGT. CDR3 sequence: CASKPDRSSSYEQYF. The CDR3 region has the DNA TGTGCCAGCAAACCCGACCGGAGTAGCTCCTACGAGCAGTACTTC.

This chain uses TRBV18 with TRBJ1-1; D possibly corresponds to TRBD1 (6 bases). This CDR3 comprises 17 residues. The germline CDR1 and CDR2 sequences are KGHSH and LQKENI. The V end was cut by 3 bases, the J end by 1 base, with 18 bases between. The CDR3 sequence is CASSPGAVVGRNTEAFF. The CDR3 nucleotides are TGTGCCAGCTCACCGGGGGCGGTGGTCGGACGGAACACTGAAGCTTTCTTT.

The chain links TRBV6-1 to TRBJ2-6, with D uncertain. Per germline, CDR1 MNHNS and CDR2 SASEGT. Trimming took 2 bases from V and 4 from J, leaving 15 bases between them. This CDR3 comprises 17 residues. The CDR3 protein is CASSELPAMGGANVLTF. The CDR3 DNA reads TGTGCCAGCAGTGAACTACCCGCGATGGGAGGGGCCAACGTCCTGACTTTC.

This clone has only one observation. The chain is built from TRBV7-2 and TRBJ1-6, with D hard to call. Trimming stripped 1 base from V and 4 bases from J, with 11 bases between. The CDR3 consists of 16 residues. The germline gives CDR1 SGHTA, CDR2 FQGNSA. The CDR3, as DNA: TGTGCCAGCAGCTTAGGAGTAGGGCAATATAATTCACCCCTCCACTTT. Protein sequence: CASSLGVGQYNSPLHF.

The CDR3 sequence is CAWSGQGAVGYQPQHF. DNA for the CDR3: TGTGCCTGGTCGGGACAGGGGGCCGTTGGCTATCAGCCCCAGCATTTT. The V call is TRBV30, the J call TRBJ1-5; 12 nucleotides match TRBD1. The length of the CDR3 is 16 residues. CDR1 is GTSNPN and CDR2 is SVGIG in the germline V gene (reference sequence). V was clipped by 5 bases and J by 5 bases; unmatched bases: 10.

The rearrangement uses TRBV19 and TRBJ2-7, with 9 bases that match TRBD1. Per the germline V gene, CDR1 is LNHDA and CDR2 is SQIVND (reference sequence). V was pared by 6 bases and J by 2 bases, with 8 bases of the junction left unmatched. The CDR3 length is 15 residues. The DNA of the CDR3 is TGTGCCAGTAGCATACAGGGGGCTGAAACCTACGAGCAGTACTTC. It yields the protein CASSIQGAETYEQYF.